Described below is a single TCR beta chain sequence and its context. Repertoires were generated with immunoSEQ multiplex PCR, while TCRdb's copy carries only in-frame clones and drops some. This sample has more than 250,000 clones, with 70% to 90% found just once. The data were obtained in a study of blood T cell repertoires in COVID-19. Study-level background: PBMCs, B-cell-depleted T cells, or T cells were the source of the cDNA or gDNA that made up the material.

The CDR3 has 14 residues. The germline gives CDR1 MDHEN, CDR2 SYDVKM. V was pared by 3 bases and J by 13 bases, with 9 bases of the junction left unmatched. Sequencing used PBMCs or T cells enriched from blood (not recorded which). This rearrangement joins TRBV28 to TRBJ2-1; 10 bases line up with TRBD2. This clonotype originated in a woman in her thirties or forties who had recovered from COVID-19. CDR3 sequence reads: CASSFLAGAVGQFF. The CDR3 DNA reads TGTGCCAGCAGTTTCCTAGCGGGAGCGGTGGGCCAGTTCTTC. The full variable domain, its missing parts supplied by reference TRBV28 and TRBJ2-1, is DVKVTQSSRYLVKRTGEKVFLECVQDMDHENMFWYRQDPGLGLRLIYFSYDVKMKEKGDIPEGYSVSREKKERFSLILESASTNQTSMYLCASSFLAGAVGQFFGPGTRLTVL.